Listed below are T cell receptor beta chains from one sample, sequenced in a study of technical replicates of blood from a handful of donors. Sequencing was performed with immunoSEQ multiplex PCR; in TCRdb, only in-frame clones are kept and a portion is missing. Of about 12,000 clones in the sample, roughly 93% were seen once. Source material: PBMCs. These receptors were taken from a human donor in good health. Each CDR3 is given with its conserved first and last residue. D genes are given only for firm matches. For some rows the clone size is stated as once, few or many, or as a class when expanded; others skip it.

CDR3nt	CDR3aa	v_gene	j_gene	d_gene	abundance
TGTGCCAGCAGTGAAGTTAGGGGACAGGGGGCACGTAAGGATGGCTACACCTTC	CASSEVRGQGARKDGYTF	TRBV6-1	TRBJ1-2	TRBD1	NA
TGTGCCAGCTCACCAGGACAGAACACTGAAGCTTTCTTT	CASSPGQNTEAFF	TRBV18	TRBJ1-1	NA	few
TGTGCCAGCTCGGGGGGGAGCAGAAACACAGATACGCAGTATTTT	CASSGGSRNTDTQYF	TRBV28	TRBJ2-3	TRBD2	NA
TGTGCCACCAGCTCTCCGGGACAGGGTTCCTACAATGAGCAGTTCTTC	CATSSPGQGSYNEQFF	TRBV15	TRBJ2-1	TRBD1	NA
TGTGCCAGCAGACGGGGACTAGCGGGAGTTAATGAGCAGTTCTTC	CASRRGLAGVNEQFF	TRBV6-6	TRBJ2-1	TRBD2	NA
TGTGCCAGTACCCGGACAGGGGGGGATGAAAAACTGTTTTTT	CASTRTGGDEKLFF	TRBV19	TRBJ1-4	TRBD1	NA
TGTGCCAGCAAGTTAGCGGGAGGGAACACCGGGGAGCTGTTTTTT	CASKLAGGNTGELFF	TRBV9	TRBJ2-2	TRBD2	NA
TGTGCCAGCAGCTTAACCACTCGCATGAACACTGAAGCTTTCTTT	CASSLTTRMNTEAFF	TRBV7-2	TRBJ1-1	NA	once
TGTGCCAGCAGCCCAAGACTAGCGGGAGGAGATACGCAGTATTTT	CASSPRLAGGDTQYF	TRBV6-5	TRBJ2-3	TRBD2	NA
TGCGCCAGCAGCCTAGGGACAGAGGCTACGCAGCAGTACTTC	CASSLGTEATQQYF	TRBV5-1	TRBJ2-7	TRBD1	NA
TGTGCCAGCAGCCAAGGCGGCAACTATGGCTACACCTTC	CASSQGGNYGYTF	TRBV14	TRBJ1-2	NA	NA
TGTGCCAGCAGCTCGTATTCCGGGACTAGCGGCGACAATGAGCAGTTCTTC	CASSSYSGTSGDNEQFF	TRBV7-6	TRBJ2-1	TRBD2	NA
TGCAGCGTCCGATCGGCGGGCCTCTACGAGCAGTACTTC	CSVRSAGLYEQYF	TRBV29-1	TRBJ2-7	NA	NA
TGTGCCAGCAGCACGAAGGGGGGGCATATGGAGACCCAGTACTTC	CASSTKGGHMETQYF	TRBV5-6	TRBJ2-5	NA	NA
TGTGCCAGCAGCCCTACCTCACTAGCGGGAGTCGCCGGGGAGCTGTTTTTT	CASSPTSLAGVAGELFF	TRBV7-8	TRBJ2-2	TRBD2	NA
TGTGCCAGTAGTAGACGACTAGCGGGAGGGGAAGAGACCCAGTACTTC	CASSRRLAGGEETQYF	TRBV19	TRBJ2-5	TRBD2	NA
TGTGCCAGCAGCCGGATCGGACAGTACAATGAGCAGTTCTTC	CASSRIGQYNEQFF	TRBV7-9	TRBJ2-1	NA	NA
TGCGCCAGCAGCCCGGGACTCAGAGGAAATGAGCAGTTCTTC	CASSPGLRGNEQFF	TRBV4-1	TRBJ2-1	NA	NA
TGCGCCAGCAGCTTGGGTATAGGACAGCCCACAGATACGCAGTATTTT	CASSLGIGQPTDTQYF	TRBV5-1	TRBJ2-3	NA	NA
TGTGCCAGCAGCCCCGGGTGGAGTGGCTACACCTTC	CASSPGWSGYTF	TRBV6-5	TRBJ1-2	NA	NA
TGCGCCAGCAGCCAAATCGAGGCTGTGGGTACAGGGGATATAAACATTCAGTACTTC	CASSQIEAVGTGDINIQYF	TRBV4-1	TRBJ2-4	TRBD1	NA
TGCGCCAGCAGCCAAGATTTCAGTTACGAGCAGTACTTC	CASSQDFSYEQYF	TRBV4-1	TRBJ2-7	NA	once
TGTGCCAGCAGTGAGGATACAGAGTACAATGAGCAGTTCTTC	CASSEDTEYNEQFF	TRBV6-1	TRBJ2-1	NA	NA
TGTGCCAGTAGTATCTCTCCGGGGGAGGGAGGAAACTATGGCTACACCTTC	CASSISPGEGGNYGYTF	TRBV19	TRBJ1-2	NA	NA
TGTGCCAGCAGCTGGGATCCGAAGGGAGATGGCTACACCTTC	CASSWDPKGDGYTF	TRBV5-6	TRBJ1-2	NA	NA